A single sample is the source of the 23 T cell receptor beta chains below, sequenced in a study of blood T cell repertoires in COVID-19. Libraries were prepared by immunoSEQ multiplex PCR; TCRdb keeps only in-frame clonotypes and omits some of them. Of under 350,000 clones listed, around 90% are singletons. The sequenced material came from peripheral blood. These receptors came from a woman in her 30s with COVID-19, enrolled during active disease.

Only one count was recorded for this clone. V gene TRBV5-4 combines with J gene TRBJ2-7; 7 positions agree with TRBD2. With 4 bases clipped from V and 0 bases from J, the junction kept 10 bases outside the gene matches. Germline V gives CDR1 SGHNT, CDR2 YYREEE (reference sequence). The CDR3 covers 16 residues. The CDR3 nucleotides are TGTGCCAGCAGCCTAAGCGGGAACCTTAACTCCTACGAGCAGTACTTC. Translated: CASSLSGNLNSYEQYF.

The rearrangement joins TRBV10-3 to TRBJ2-7, with D unclear. Germline loops: CDR1 ENHRY, CDR2 SYGVKD. This CDR3 is built from 12 residues. V was trimmed by 2 bases and J by 5 bases, leaving 7 bases between them. The CDR3 nucleotides read TGTGCCATCAGTGAGAAAGGAGACGAGCAGTACTTC. The encoded protein is CAISEKGDEQYF.

This clone was counted a few times. This chain joins TRBV4-1 and TRBJ2-3, with D possibly matching TRBD2 (6 bases). The CDR3 extends over 16 amino acids. Germline V gene data show CDR1 as MGHRA and CDR2 as YSYEKL. V lost 0 bases and J 3 bases, leaving 13 bases between the germline ends. The DNA of the CDR3 is TGCGCCAGCAGCCAAGAAGGCGGGAAGGGAACAGATACGCAGTATTTT. Translating it yields CASSQEGGKGTDTQYF.

The chain links TRBV5-5 to TRBJ2-1; a weak D match, TRBD1 (5 bases). This CDR3 contains 12 residues. Trimming stripped 0 bases from V and 9 bases from J, with 7 bases between. CDR1 and CDR2 from the germline V gene are SGHKS and YYEKEE (reference sequence). This CDR3 is CASSLEGAEQFF. CDR3 nucleotide sequence: TGTGCCAGCAGCTTGGAAGGGGCTGAGCAGTTCTTC.

V gene TRBV7-9 combines with J gene TRBJ2-2; D uncertain. The germline V and J ends were trimmed by 3 bases and 2 bases, with 7 bases remaining between them. In germline, CDR1 is SEHNR, CDR2 FQNEAQ (reference sequence). The CDR3 has 14 amino acids. The CDR3 sequence is CASSFDINTGELFF. In DNA form, the CDR3 reads TGTGCCAGCAGCTTCGACATCAACACCGGGGAGCTGTTTTTT.

This clone has only one observation. The chain employs TRBV6-2 or TRBV6-3 and TRBJ1-1, with 7 bases identical to TRBD1. V was pared by 6 bases and J by 3 bases, with 4 bases of the junction left unmatched. This CDR3 is 13 amino acids long. In germline, CDR1 is MNHEY, CDR2 SVGEGT. As DNA, the CDR3 is TGTGCCAGCAGCCCAGGGGGTTACACTGAAGCTTTCTTT. Translating gives CASSPGGYTEAFF.

The chain combines TRBV29-1 with TRBJ2-1; the D is unclear. Between the trimmed V and J ends, which lost 5 bases and 6 bases, there was a span of 5 bases. CDR1 is SQVTM, CDR2 ANQGSEA, per germline. The CDR3 consists of 10 residues. The CDR3 sequence is CSVLGNEQFF. CDR3 nucleotides: TGCAGCGTTCTCGGCAATGAGCAGTTCTTC.

This clone was picked up one time. The V gene is TRBV30, the J gene TRBJ2-7, with a possible D match to TRBD1 (6 bases). CDR3 size: 14 residues. CDR1 GTSNPN and CDR2 SVGIG come from the germline V gene (reference sequence). Trimming stripped 1 base from V and 4 bases from J, with 14 bases between. The CDR3 here is CAWSGTANIYEQYF. CDR3 nucleotides: TGTGCCTGGAGTGGGACAGCGAATATTTACGAGCAGTACTTC.

The chain recombines TRBV29-1 with TRBJ2-2; D may be TRBD1 (5 bases). The CDR3 length is 13 residues. Germline CDR1 SQVTM, CDR2 ANQGSEA. Trimming removed 4 bases at V and 5 bases at J, with 11 bases between. The CDR3 nucleotides read TGCAGCGTTGCGACAGCACTTACCGGGGAGCTGTTTTTT. It codes for CSVATALTGELFF.

The rearrangement uses TRBV11-2 and TRBJ2-5, with D tentatively TRBD2 (6 bases). CDR3 length: 15 amino acids. Germline CDR1 and CDR2: SGHAT and FQNNGV. Deletions cut 0 bases from V and 2 bases from J, with 10 bases between. CDR3 residues: CASSLDGTYQETQYF. The CDR3 region has the DNA TGTGCCAGCAGCTTAGATGGGACTTATCAAGAGACCCAGTACTTC.

The chain carries TRBV6-5 and TRBJ1-5, with 8 bases identical to TRBD1. V lost 2 bases to trimming and J lost 4 bases; unmatched junction nucleotides: 1. This CDR3 region has 14 residues. Germline CDR1 MNHEY, CDR2 SVGAGI. CDR3 coding DNA: TGTGCCAGCAGTTACGGACAGGGAAATCAGCCCCAGCATTTT. Translated, it gives CASSYGQGNQPQHF.

The J gene is TRBJ2-3, the V gene TRBV7-2; TRBD2 matches 10 bases. Per germline, CDR1 SGHTA and CDR2 FQGNSA. V was clipped by 6 bases and J by 4 bases; unmatched bases: 4. This CDR3 contains 14 residues. DNA for the CDR3: TGTGCCAGCAGATCCGGGACTAGCGCAGATACGCAGTATTTT. Translated, it gives CASRSGTSADTQYF.

This clone has a single count. The chain has TRBV7-2 and TRBJ2-7; 10 nucleotides line up with TRBD1. The V segment lost 5 bases and the J segment 2 bases; nucleotides outside the gene matches: 6. The CDR3 is made up of 15 amino acids. The V gene's germline CDR1 is SGHTA and CDR2 FQGNSA. Written as DNA, the CDR3 is TGTGCCAGCAGCAAGGGGGGACAGGGGCCCTACGAGCAGTACTTC. Residues: CASSKGGQGPYEQYF.

This clone was counted once. The chain combines TRBV29-1 with TRBJ2-5, with a possible D match to TRBD1 (5 bases). Trimming removed 3 bases from V and 4 bases from J, with 12 bases in between. Germline CDR1 reads SQVTM; CDR2 reads ANQGSEA. This CDR3 has 13 residues. The CDR3 loop reads CSVDQGMGETQYF. The CDR3 nucleotides are TGCAGCGTTGATCAGGGTATGGGAGAGACCCAGTACTTC.

The CDR3 region has the DNA TGTGCCAGCAGCCACGGGGCAGATACGCAGTATTTT. Translated: CASSHGADTQYF. The gene calls are TRBV7-9 and TRBJ2-3; tentative D call: TRBD2 (5 bases). This CDR3 region has 12 residues. V dropped 5 bases and J dropped 4 bases, with 7 bases sitting between them. Germline CDR1 and CDR2: SEHNR and FQNEAQ (reference sequence).

With regard to this clone: The conserved final phenylalanine or tryptophan is absent from the CDR3, which likely points to a read error. The DNA is left out, because the CDR3 cannot be placed on it with certainty; the CDR3 is given as TCRdb lists it. This chain uses TRBV7-2 with TRBJ2-7; the DNA was not compared with TRBD2, the D call given in the table. Germline lookup yields CDR1 SGHTA and CDR2 FQGNSA. The CDR3 comprises 13 residues, both ends counted. CDR3 amino acids: CASSLGEGLAGET.

V and J are TRBV5-1 and TRBJ1-5; 7 bases are shared with TRBD1. The ends lost 0 bases at V and 7 bases at J; junction bases unmatched: 4. Looked up from germline, CDR1 is SGHRS and CDR2 is YFSETQ. This CDR3 has 14 residues. The CDR3 nucleotides are TGCGCCAGCAGCTTGGACAGGGGAGACCAGCCCCAGCATTTT. Translation gives CASSLDRGDQPQHF.

This clone was picked up one time. The CDR3 spells CASSGTGLNSPLHF. The CDR3 region has the DNA TGCGCCAGCAGCGGGACAGGCCTTAATTCACCCCTCCACTTT. This sequence joins TRBV4-1 and TRBJ1-6; 8 bases match TRBD1. CDR3 length: 14 amino acids. CDR1 and CDR2 (germline): MGHRA, YSYEKL. V trimming: 5 bases; J trimming: 6 bases; junction bases outside the gene matches: 3.

This clone was detected only once. The V and J genes are TRBV3-1 (or the pseudogene TRBV3-2) and TRBJ2-2; the match to TRBD2 covers 11 bases. CDR1 LGHDT and CDR2 YNNKEL come from the germline V gene (reference sequence). The CDR3 extends over 18 amino acids. The ends lost 0 bases at V and 5 bases at J; junction bases unmatched: 8. The CDR3 nucleotides read TGTGCCAGCAGCCAAGATATCAGGGCTAGCGGGAGGACCGGGGAGCTGTTTTTT. Residues: CASSQDIRASGRTGELFF.

V gene TRBV28 combines with J gene TRBJ1-2; D is uncertain. Germline values: CDR1 MDHEN, CDR2 SYDVKM. The CDR3 has 15 amino acids. Deletions cut 7 bases from V and 4 bases from J, with 19 bases between. CDR3 residues: CASIPRVLGGYGYTF. The CDR3 DNA reads as TGTGCCAGCATCCCCCGGGTCCTCGGAGGCTATGGCTACACCTTC.

This chain links TRBV7-8 with TRBJ2-7; a weak D match, TRBD2 (7 bases). From germline, CDR1 is SGHVS and CDR2 FQNEAQ. Between the trimmed V and J ends, which lost 4 bases and 2 bases, there was a span of 12 bases. This CDR3 comprises 14 residues. In DNA, the CDR3 is TGTGCCAGCAGCTCAGCGGGACACCCCTACGAGCAGTACTTC. Translated: CASSSAGHPYEQYF.

The chain uses TRBV7-9 and TRBJ1-4; TRBD1 matches at 10 bases. J was trimmed by 2 bases and V by 5 bases; bases with no gene match: 11. Germline V gene sequence: CDR1 SEHNR, CDR2 FQNEAQ (reference sequence). The CDR3 has 18 residues. CDR3: CASSRVGTGDKTNEKLFF. CDR3 bases: TGTGCCAGCAGCAGAGTAGGGACAGGGGATAAGACTAATGAAAAACTGTTTTTT.

The genes are TRBV10-3 and TRBJ2-7, with a weak D call TRBD1 (7 bases). With 6 bases removed from V and 6 bases from J, the gap between germline ends came to 9 bases. Looked up from germline, CDR1 is ENHRY and CDR2 is SYGVKD. CDR3 length: 11 residues. The CDR3 loop is CAISQGGEQYF. DNA for the CDR3: TGTGCCATCAGCCAGGGGGGCGAGCAGTACTTC.